The 5 T cell receptor beta chains given below trace back to one sample, sequenced in a study of cytomegalovirus exposure and HLA in healthy donors. 13 Jbeta primers and 60 Vbeta primers were used for the PCR. The protocol was immunoSEQ multiplex PCR, while the TCRdb copy is restricted to in-frame clones and leaves out a portion. The sample holds approximately 130,000 clones, 75% to 90% seen once. Sequenced material: PBMCs. These receptors all come from a woman aged 25 to 45 in good health and CMV-seropositive.

The chain employs TRBV30 and TRBJ2-5; 8 bases line up with TRBD2. Germline V gene lookup returns CDR1 GTSNPN and CDR2 SVGIG (reference sequence). The CDR3 has 16 residues. V shed 7 bases, J shed 0 bases, and the junction held 13 bases outside the gene matches. The CDR3 is CASTPRLASYQETQYF. The DNA for the CDR3 is TGTGCCTCTACCCCCCGACTAGCGAGCTACCAAGAGACCCAGTACTTC.

The chain employs TRBV21-1 and TRBJ1-5; the table's D call TRBD1 went unverified against the DNA. TRBV21-1 is marked as a pseudogene. The CDR3 runs to 14 residues. In nucleotides, the CDR3 is TGTGCCAGCAGCAAAGTAATGAACGACAGGGGGAGGAATTTT. It translates to CASSKVMNDRGRNF.

The chain employs TRBV9 and TRBJ1-3; D is unresolved. Germline CDR1 SGDLS, CDR2 YYNGEE. CDR3 length: 15 amino acids. Between the trimmed V and J ends, which lost 3 bases and 3 bases, there was a span of 13 bases. The CDR3 region is CASSGQAGGGNTIYF. CDR3 bases: TGTGCCAGCAGCGGGCAGGCGGGTGGTGGAAACACCATATATTTT.

The chain employs TRBV27 and TRBJ2-2; tentative D call: TRBD2 (6 bases). Trimming removed 3 bases from V and 3 bases from J, with 23 bases in between. CDR1 and CDR2 (germline): MNHEY, SMNVEV (reference sequence). This CDR3 has 19 residues. The CDR3 here is CASSFLWRGGLPDTGELFF. The CDR3 coding sequence is TGTGCCAGCAGTTTCTTGTGGAGGGGTGGACTCCCCGACACCGGGGAGCTGTTTTTT.

The chain is built from TRBV7-2 and TRBJ2-7, with TRBD1 matching over 9 bases. Germline lookup yields CDR1 SGHTA and CDR2 FQGNSA. The CDR3 has 14 residues. The ends lost 5 bases at V and 3 bases at J; junction bases unmatched: 5. CDR3 coding DNA: TGTGCCAGCAGCCCTTGGACAGGGGACTACGAGCAGTACTTC. Translation gives CASSPWTGDYEQYF.